Below are 9 T cell receptor beta chains sequenced from a single sample in a study of OX40 agonist ivuxolimab in advanced cancers. The assay was immunoSEQ multiplex PCR, and TCRdb's table has in-frame clones only and misses some. The top ten clones hold approximately 5.5% of a sample with 95,000 to 100,000 clones, approximately 80% of them seen once. The sample here was CD4+ or CD8+ T cells sorted from blood, taken in a trial of the OX40 agonist ivuxolimab. The receptors shown here come from an adult with an advanced solid tumor such as melanoma, head and neck, liver or kidney cancer.

The chain links TRBV19 to TRBJ2-3; D is perhaps TRBD2 (6 bases). The germline gives CDR1 LNHDA, CDR2 SQIVND (reference sequence). V gave up 5 bases and J gave up 2 bases, with 14 bases separating them. CDR3 size: 15 residues. CDR3: CASSPLGGLTDTQYF. The CDR3 DNA sequence: TGTGCCAGTAGTCCCCTCGGGGGACTCACAGATACGCAGTATTTT.

J is TRBJ2-5 and V is TRBV5-1; D is unclear. The end of the DNA aligns better with TRBJ2-7, so the J call may be wrong. From germline, CDR1 is SGHRS and CDR2 YFSETQ. The CDR3 is 11 residues long. The CDR3 sequence: CASSPSYEQYF. Written as DNA, the CDR3 is TGCGCCAGCAGCCCCTCCTACGAGCAGTACTTC.

The chain links TRBV7-9 to TRBJ2-7; possible D gene TRBD2, 6 bases. The V end was cut by 3 bases, the J end by 2 bases, with 11 bases between. Germline V CDR1 and CDR2: SEHNR, FQNEAQ (reference sequence). CDR3 length: 14 residues. CDR3 protein: CASSFPGVPYEQYF. The CDR3 nucleotides read TGTGCCAGCAGCTTTCCGGGGGTACCCTACGAGCAGTACTTC.

The chain uses TRBV27 and TRBJ2-3; D is undetermined. Germline assignment: CDR1 MNHEY and CDR2 SMNVEV (reference sequence). Trimming left V 3 bases short and J 1 base short, with 17 bases between. This CDR3 is built from 17 residues. CDR3 nucleotide sequence: TGTGCCAGCAGTTTTGGGTTGTTAGTTGGGGGCACAGATACGCAGTATTTT. Amino acids: CASSFGLLVGGTDTQYF.

V is TRBV5-5 and J is TRBJ2-7, with a weak D call TRBD1 (7 bases). The germline V and J ends were trimmed by 0 bases and 3 bases, with 13 bases remaining between them. CDR1 SGHKS and CDR2 YYEKEE come from the germline V gene (reference sequence). The CDR3 spans 15 residues. The CDR3 nucleotides read TGTGCCAGCAGCTTGGAGGGCGGGACAGTCTACGAGCAGTACTTC. Amino acid sequence: CASSLEGGTVYEQYF.

This clone was seen just once. V usage is TRBV9 and J usage is TRBJ1-5; D is undetermined. The CDR3 sequence is 14 residues long. V shed 3 bases and J shed 1 base, with 8 bases lying between them. Per germline, CDR1 SGDLS and CDR2 YYNGEE. The CDR3 nucleotides are TGTGCCAGCAGCGCCGGAGGCAGCAATCAGCCCCAGCATTTT. This encodes CASSAGGSNQPQHF.

This sequence joins TRBV18 and TRBJ2-7; 9 nucleotides align to TRBD1. J gave up 0 bases and V 5 bases, and 5 bases lay outside the gene matches. Germline assignment: CDR1 KGHSH and CDR2 LQKENI. This CDR3 is built from 15 residues. The CDR3 DNA sequence: TGTGCCAGCTCAGGACAGGGGTCAGACTCCTACGAGCAGTACTTC. Its protein product is CASSGQGSDSYEQYF.

CDR3 DNA sequence: TGTGCCAGCAGCTTTGGGGCAGATACGCAGTATTTT. It specifies CASSFGADTQYF. V is TRBV7-2 and J is TRBJ2-3; D uncertain. There are 12 residues in the CDR3. The germline V gene has CDR1 SGHTA and CDR2 FQGNSA. The germline V and J ends were trimmed by 3 bases and 4 bases, with 5 bases remaining between them.

The J gene is TRBJ2-7, the V gene TRBV19; D is possibly TRBD1 or TRBD2 (7 bases each). The CDR3 is 14 amino acids. V was shortened by 5 bases and J by 4 bases, with 15 bases between the two germline ends. The germline V gene has CDR1 LNHDA and CDR2 SQIVND (reference sequence). The CDR3 is CASSGGGQLYEQYF. CDR3 nucleotide sequence: TGTGCCAGTAGTGGGGGGGGACAGCTATACGAGCAGTACTTC.